This T cell receptor (beta chain) was identified during a study of CD8 T cells in ankylosing spondylitis. A remark on this clonotype: Antigen unknown.

The ends were cut back, 2 bases at V and 4 bases at J, with 15 bases in the middle. CDR1 LGHNA and CDR2 YNFKEQ come from the germline V gene. CDR3 length: 15 amino acids. TCRdb processed the 5' RACE reads anew with MiXCR; each CDR3 protein has one entry. The repertoire consists of roughly 240,000 distinct CDR3 sequences, with approximately 8% occurring once and the leading ten covering more than 4%. Study-wide results and limits: Seven to nine highly homologous variants formed a TCR beta motif that appeared characteristic of ankylosing spondylitis blood. Disease-linked clones were found to be CD8+ and relatively rare in peripheral blood.

The chain combines TRBV4-2 with TRBJ2-7; D is perhaps TRBD1 (6 bases). This clonotype originated in a female donor with ankylosing spondylitis or in good health (not recorded which). The sequencing input was blood, either unsorted or a sorted T cell fraction (not recorded which). In DNA form, the CDR3 reads TGTGCCAGCAGCCAACTCTACAGGGCGTTGTACGAGCAGTACTTC. Its protein is CASSQLYRALYEQYF.